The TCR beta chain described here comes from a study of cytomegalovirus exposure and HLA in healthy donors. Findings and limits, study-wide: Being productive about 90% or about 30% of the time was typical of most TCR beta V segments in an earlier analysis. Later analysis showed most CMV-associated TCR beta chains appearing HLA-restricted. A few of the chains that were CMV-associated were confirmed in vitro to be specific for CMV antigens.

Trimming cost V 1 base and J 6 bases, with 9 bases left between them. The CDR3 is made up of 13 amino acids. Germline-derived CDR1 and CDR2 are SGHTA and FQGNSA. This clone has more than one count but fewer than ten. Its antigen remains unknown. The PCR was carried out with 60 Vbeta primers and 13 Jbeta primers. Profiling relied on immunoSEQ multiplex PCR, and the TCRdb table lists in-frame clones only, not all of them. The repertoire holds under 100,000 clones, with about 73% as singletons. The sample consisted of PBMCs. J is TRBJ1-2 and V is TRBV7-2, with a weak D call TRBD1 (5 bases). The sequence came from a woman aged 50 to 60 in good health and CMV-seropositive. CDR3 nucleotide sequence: TGTGCCAGCAGCTTAGGGGCAGGGAATGGCTACACCTTC. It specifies CASSLGAGNGYTF.